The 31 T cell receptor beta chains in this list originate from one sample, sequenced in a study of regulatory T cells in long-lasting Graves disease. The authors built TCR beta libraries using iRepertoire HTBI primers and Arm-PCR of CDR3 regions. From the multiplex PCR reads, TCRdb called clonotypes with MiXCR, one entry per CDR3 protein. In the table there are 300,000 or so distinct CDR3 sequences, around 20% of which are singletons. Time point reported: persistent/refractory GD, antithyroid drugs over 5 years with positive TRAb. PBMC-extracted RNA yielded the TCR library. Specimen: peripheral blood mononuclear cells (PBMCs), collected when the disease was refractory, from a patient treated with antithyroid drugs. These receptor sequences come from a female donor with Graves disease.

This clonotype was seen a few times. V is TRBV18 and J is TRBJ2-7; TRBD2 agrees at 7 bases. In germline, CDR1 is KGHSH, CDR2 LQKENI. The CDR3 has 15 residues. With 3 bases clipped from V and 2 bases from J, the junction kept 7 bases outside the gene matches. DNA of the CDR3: TGTGCCAGCTCACCGGCGGGAGTGGGGGCCTACGAGCAGTACTTC. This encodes CASSPAGVGAYEQYF.

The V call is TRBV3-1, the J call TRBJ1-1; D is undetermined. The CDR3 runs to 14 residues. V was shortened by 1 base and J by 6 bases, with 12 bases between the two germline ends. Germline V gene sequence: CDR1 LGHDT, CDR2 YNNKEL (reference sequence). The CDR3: CASSQVPGVAEAFF. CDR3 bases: TGTGCCAGCAGCCAAGTTCCAGGCGTCGCTGAAGCTTTCTTT.

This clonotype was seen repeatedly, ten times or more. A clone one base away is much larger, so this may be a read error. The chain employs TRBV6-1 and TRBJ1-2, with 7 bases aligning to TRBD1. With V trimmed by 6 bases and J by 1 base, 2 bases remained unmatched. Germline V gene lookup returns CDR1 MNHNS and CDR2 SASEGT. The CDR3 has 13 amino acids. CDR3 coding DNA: TGTGCCAGCAGGTGGGACAGTAACTATGGCTACACCTTC. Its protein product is CASRWDSNYGYTF.

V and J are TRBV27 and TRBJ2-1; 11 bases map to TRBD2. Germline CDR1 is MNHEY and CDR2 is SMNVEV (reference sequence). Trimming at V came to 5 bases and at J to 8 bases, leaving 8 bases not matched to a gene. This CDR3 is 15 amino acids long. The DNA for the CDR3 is TGTGCCAGCAGTCCACTAGCGGGAGTCGTCCATGAGCAGTTCTTC. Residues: CASSPLAGVVHEQFF.

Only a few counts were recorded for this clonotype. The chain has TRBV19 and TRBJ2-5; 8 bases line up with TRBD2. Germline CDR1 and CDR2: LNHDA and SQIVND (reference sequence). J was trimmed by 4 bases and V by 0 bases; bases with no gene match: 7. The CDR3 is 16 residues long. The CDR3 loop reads CASSIDTAGGTETQYF. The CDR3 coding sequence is TGTGCCAGTAGTATAGATACGGCGGGAGGAACAGAGACCCAGTACTTC.

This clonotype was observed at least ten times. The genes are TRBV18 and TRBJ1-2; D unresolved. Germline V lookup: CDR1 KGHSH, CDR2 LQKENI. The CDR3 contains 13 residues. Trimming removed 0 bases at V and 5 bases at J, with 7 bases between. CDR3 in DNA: TGTGCCAGCTCACCACCGGCGGGGTATGGCTACACCTTC. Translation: CASSPPAGYGYTF. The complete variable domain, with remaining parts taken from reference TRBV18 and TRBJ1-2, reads NAGVMQNPRHLVRRRGQEARLRCSPMKGHSHVYWYRQLPEEGLKFMVYLQKENIIDESGMPKERFSAEFPKEGPSILRIQQVVRGDSAAYFCASSPPAGYGYTFGSGTRLTVV.

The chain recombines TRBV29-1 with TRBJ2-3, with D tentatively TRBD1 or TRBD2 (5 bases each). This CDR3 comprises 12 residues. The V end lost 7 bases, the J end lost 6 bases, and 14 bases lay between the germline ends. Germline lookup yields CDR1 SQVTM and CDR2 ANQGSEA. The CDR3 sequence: CSGGPQLDTQYF. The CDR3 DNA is TGCAGCGGGGGACCCCAGTTGGATACGCAGTATTTT.

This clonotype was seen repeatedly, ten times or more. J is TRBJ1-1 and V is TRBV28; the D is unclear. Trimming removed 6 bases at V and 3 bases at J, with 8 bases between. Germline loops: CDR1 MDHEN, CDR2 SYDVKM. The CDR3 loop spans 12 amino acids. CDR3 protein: CASSPIYTEAFF. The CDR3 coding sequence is TGTGCCAGCAGCCCAATCTACACTGAAGCTTTCTTT. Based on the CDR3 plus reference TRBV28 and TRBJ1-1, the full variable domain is DVKVTQSSRYLVKRTGEKVFLECVQDMDHENMFWYRQDPGLGLRLIYFSYDVKMKEKGDIPEGYSVSREKKERFSLILESASTNQTSMYLCASSPIYTEAFFGQGTRLTVV.

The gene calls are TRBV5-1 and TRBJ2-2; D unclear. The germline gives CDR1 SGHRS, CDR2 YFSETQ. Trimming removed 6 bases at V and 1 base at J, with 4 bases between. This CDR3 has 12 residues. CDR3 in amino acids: CASTLNTGELFF. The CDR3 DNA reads TGCGCCAGCACTCTGAACACCGGGGAGCTGTTTTTT. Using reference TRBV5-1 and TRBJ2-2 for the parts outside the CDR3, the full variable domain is KAGVTQTPRYLIKTRGQQVTLSCSPISGHRSVSWYQQTPGQGLQFLFEYFSETQRNKGNFPGRFSGRQFSNSRSEMNVSTLELGDSALYLCASTLNTGELFFGEGSRLTVL.

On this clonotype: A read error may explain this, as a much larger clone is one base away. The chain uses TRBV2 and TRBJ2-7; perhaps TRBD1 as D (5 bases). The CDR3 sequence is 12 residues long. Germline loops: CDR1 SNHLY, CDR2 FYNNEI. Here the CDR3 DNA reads TGTACCAGCAGTGAATATTATGGGGCCCAGTACTTC. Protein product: CTSSEYYGAQYF.

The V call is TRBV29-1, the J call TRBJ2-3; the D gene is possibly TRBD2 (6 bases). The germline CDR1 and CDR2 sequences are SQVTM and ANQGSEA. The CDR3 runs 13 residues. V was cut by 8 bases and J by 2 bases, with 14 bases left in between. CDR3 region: CSLATRYTDTQYF. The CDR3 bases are TGCAGCCTAGCGACTAGATACACAGATACGCAGTATTTT.

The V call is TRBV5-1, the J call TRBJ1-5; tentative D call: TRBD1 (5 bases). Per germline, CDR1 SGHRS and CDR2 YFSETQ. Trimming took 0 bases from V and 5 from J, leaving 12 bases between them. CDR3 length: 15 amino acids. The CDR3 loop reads CASSLEGRGDQPQHF. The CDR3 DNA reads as TGCGCCAGCAGCTTGGAGGGACGGGGCGATCAGCCCCAGCATTTT.

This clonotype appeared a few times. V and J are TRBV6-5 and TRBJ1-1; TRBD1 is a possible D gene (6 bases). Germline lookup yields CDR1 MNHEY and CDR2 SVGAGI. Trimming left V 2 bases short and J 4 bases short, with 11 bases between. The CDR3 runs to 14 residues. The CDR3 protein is CASSYLGGGTEAFF. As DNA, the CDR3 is TGTGCCAGCAGTTACCTGGGGGGCGGCACTGAAGCTTTCTTT.

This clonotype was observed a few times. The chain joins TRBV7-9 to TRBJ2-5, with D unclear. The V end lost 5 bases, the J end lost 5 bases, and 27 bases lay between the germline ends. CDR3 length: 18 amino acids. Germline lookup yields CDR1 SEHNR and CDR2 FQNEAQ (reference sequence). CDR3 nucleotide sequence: TGTGCCAGCAGCCACCCGGCCACTACCGCGGCCCTCCCGGAGACCCAGTACTTC. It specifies CASSHPATTAALPETQYF.

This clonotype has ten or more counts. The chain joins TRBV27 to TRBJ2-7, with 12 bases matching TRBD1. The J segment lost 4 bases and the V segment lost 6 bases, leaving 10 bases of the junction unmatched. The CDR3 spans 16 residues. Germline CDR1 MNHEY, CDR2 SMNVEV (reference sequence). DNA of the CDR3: TGTGCCAGCAGCGCTACCGGGACAGGGGGCTTGTACGAGCAGTACTTC. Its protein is CASSATGTGGLYEQYF.

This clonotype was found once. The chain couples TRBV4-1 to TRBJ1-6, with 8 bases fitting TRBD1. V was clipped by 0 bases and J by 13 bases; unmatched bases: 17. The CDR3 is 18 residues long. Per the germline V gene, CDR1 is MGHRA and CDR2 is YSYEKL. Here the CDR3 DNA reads TGCGCCAGCAGCCAAGATCTCCTTCGGGACAGGCGCCTTCACCCCCTCCACTTT. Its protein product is CASSQDLLRDRRLHPLHF.

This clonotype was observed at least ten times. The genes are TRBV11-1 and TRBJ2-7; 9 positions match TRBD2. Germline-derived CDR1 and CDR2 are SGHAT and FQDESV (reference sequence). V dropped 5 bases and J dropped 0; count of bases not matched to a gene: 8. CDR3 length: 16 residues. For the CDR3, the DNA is TGTGCCAGCAGCCTAGGCAGCGGGGGGAGCTCCTACGAGCAGTACTTC. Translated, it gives CASSLGSGGSSYEQYF.

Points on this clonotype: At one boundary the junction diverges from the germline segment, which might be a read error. DNA of the CDR3: TGTGCCGGCAGTGAGAGACCTTCCTACGAGCAGTACTTC. This sequence encodes CAGSERPSYEQYF. The chain recombines TRBV2 with TRBJ2-7; D not certain. The CDR3 is 13 residues long. Germline CDR1 reads SNHLY; CDR2 reads FYNNEI.

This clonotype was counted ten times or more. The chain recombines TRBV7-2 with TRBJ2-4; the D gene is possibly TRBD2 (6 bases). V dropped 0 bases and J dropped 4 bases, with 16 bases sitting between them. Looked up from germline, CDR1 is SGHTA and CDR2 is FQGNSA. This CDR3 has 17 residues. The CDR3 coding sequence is TGTGCCAGCAGCTTAGCGGATTTAGCGGAGCGAAAAAACATTCAGTACTTC. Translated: CASSLADLAERKNIQYF.

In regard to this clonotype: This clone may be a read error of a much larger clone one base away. The CDR3 loop reads CAISEPATGNTEAFF. The DNA of the CDR3 is TGTGCCATCAGTGAGCCAGCGACAGGGAACACTGAAGCTTTCTTT. The genes are TRBV10-3 and TRBJ1-1, with a weak D call TRBD1 (6 bases). Germline CDR1 ENHRY, CDR2 SYGVKD. There are 15 residues in the CDR3. Trimming removed 2 bases from V and 1 base from J, with 11 bases in between.

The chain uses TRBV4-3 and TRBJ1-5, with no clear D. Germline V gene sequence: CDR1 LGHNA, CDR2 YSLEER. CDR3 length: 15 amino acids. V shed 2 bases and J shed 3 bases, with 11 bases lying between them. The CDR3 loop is CASSQFSGSNQPQHF. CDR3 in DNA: TGCGCCAGCAGCCAATTCTCGGGGTCCAATCAGCCCCAGCATTTT.

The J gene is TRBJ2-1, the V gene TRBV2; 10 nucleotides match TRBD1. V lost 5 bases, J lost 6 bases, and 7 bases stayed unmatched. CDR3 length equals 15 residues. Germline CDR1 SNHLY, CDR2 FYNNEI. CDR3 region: CASSRDRGLGNEQFF. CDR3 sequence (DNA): TGTGCCAGCAGTCGGGACAGGGGCCTAGGCAATGAGCAGTTCTTC.

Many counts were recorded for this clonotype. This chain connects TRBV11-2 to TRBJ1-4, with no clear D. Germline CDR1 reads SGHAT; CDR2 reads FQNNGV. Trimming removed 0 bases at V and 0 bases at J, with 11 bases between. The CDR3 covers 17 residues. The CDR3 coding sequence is TGTGCCAGCAGCTTAGATCGGGGATATTCAACTAATGAAAAACTGTTTTTT. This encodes CASSLDRGYSTNEKLFF.

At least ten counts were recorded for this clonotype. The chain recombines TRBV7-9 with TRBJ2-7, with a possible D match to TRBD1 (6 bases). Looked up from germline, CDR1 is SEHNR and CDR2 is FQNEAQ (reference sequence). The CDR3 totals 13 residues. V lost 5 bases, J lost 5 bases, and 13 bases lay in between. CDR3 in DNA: TGTGCCAGCAGCCTCAACACAGGGAACGAGCAGTACTTC. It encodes CASSLNTGNEQYF.

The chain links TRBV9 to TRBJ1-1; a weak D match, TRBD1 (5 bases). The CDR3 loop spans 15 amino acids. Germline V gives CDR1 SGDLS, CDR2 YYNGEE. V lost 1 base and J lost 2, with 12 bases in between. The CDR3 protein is CASSVSPGENTEAFF. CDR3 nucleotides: TGTGCCAGCAGCGTATCTCCGGGGGAAAACACTGAAGCTTTCTTT. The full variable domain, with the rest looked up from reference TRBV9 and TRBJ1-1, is DSGVTQTPKHLITATGQRVTLRCSPRSGDLSVYWYQQSLDQGLQFLIQYYNGEERAKGNILERFSAQQFPDLHSELNLSSLELGDSALYFCASSVSPGENTEAFFGQGTRLTVV.

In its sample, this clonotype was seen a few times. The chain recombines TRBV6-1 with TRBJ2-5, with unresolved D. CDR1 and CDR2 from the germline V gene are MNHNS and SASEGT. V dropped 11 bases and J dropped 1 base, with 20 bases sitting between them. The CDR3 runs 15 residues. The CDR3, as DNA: TGTGCCCGCACCGACCCTCAGCCGGGCCAAGAGACCCAGTACTTC. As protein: CARTDPQPGQETQYF.

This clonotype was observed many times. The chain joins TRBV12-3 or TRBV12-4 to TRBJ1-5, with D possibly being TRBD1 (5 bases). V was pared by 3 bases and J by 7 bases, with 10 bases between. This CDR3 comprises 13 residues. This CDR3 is CASSLGDRQPQHF. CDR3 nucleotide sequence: TGTGCCAGCAGTTTGGGGGATAGGCAGCCCCAGCATTTT.

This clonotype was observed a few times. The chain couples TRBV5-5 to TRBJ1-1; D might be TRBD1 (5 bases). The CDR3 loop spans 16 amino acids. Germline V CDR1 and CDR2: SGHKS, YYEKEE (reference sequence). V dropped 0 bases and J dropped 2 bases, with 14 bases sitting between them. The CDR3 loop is CASSLGGTGGNTEAFF. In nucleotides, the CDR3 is TGTGCCAGCAGCTTGGGAGGGACGGGGGGAAACACTGAAGCTTTCTTT. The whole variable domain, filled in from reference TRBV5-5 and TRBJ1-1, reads DAGVTQSPTHLIKTRGQQVTLRCSPISGHKSVSWYQQVLGQGPQFIFQYYEKEERGRGNFPDRFSARQFPNYSSELNVNALLLGDSALYLCASSLGGTGGNTEAFFGQGTRLTVV.

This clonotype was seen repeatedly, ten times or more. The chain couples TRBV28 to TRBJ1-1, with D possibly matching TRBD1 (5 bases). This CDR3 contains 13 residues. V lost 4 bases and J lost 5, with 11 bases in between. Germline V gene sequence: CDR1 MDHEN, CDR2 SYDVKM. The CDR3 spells CASSSGGVTEAFF. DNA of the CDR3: TGTGCCAGCAGTTCCGGGGGTGTAACTGAAGCTTTCTTT.

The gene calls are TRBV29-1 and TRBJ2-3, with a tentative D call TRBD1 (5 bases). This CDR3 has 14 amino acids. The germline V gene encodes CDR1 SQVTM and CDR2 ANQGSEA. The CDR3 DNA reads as TGCAGTGTGTCAGGGCCTTCAAGCACAGATACGCAGTATTTT. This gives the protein CSVSGPSSTDTQYF.

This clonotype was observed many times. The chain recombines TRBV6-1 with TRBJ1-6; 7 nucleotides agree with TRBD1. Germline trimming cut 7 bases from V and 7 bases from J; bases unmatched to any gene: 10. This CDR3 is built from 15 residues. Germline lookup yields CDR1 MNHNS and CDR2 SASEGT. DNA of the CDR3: TGTGCCAGCATCGCACAGGGGTTAGGGAATTCACCCCTCCACTTT. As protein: CASIAQGLGNSPLHF.